Here is one TCR beta chain with its context. Its matching antigen is unknown. V trimming: 3 bases; J trimming: 0 bases; junction bases outside the gene matches: 5. CDR3 length: 16 residues. Germline CDR1 is SNHLY and CDR2 is FYNNEI. The data originate from a study of CD8 T cells in ankylosing spondylitis. For TCR beta, libraries came from quantitative 5'-RACE with molecular barcodes. In TCRdb, the 5' RACE reads were re-called with MiXCR into one record per CDR3 protein. The sample records 470,000 or so distinct CDR3 sequences, 25% to 30% being singletons. Whole-study findings and limits: It appeared that ankylosing spondylitis blood was characterized by a TCR beta motif of seven or eight highly homologous variants.

The specimen was blood, either unsorted or a sorted T cell fraction (not recorded which). The chain is built from TRBV2 and TRBJ2-3; TRBD2 matches 8 bases. This sequence originates from a male donor with ankylosing spondylitis. CDR3: CASSDRLAGSTDTQYF. The CDR3 DNA follows: TGTGCCAGCAGTGACCGGTTAGCGGGAAGCACAGATACGCAGTATTTT.